This T cell receptor (beta chain) comes out of a study of OX40 agonist ivuxolimab in advanced cancers. Study overall: Patients got intravenous ivuxolimab at 0.01 to 10 mg/kg every 2 weeks. People who had prior anti-PD-1, anti-PD-L1 or anti-CTLA-4 therapy could take part, and about 40% had some.

Study-wide findings and caveats: CD4+ and CD8+ blood T cells expanded clonally by week 6 at 0.1 to 3.0 mg/kg.

Germline loops: CDR1 KGHSH, CDR2 LQKENI. The V and J ends lost 5 bases and 4 bases, in that order; junction bases with no gene match: 5. The CDR3 has 14 residues. TCRdb's table, derived via immunoSEQ multiplex PCR, lists solely in-frame clones and lacks some. The sample yields about 71,000 clones, roughly 86% seen once. As regards this clone: What it recognizes is unknown.

The receptor comes from an adult with an advanced solid tumor such as melanoma, head and neck, liver or kidney cancer. The sequenced sample was CD4+ or CD8+ T cells sorted from blood, obtained in a trial of the OX40 agonist ivuxolimab. The gene calls are TRBV18 and TRBJ2-5, with 9 bases lining up with TRBD1. The CDR3 protein is CASSEDRGGETQYF. The DNA of the CDR3 is TGTGCCAGCTCAGAAGACAGGGGGGGAGAGACCCAGTACTTC.